This T cell receptor (beta chain) was observed in a study of shared clonotypes between healthy human individuals. Positively selected for CCR7, the CD45RO-negative cells used as naive CD8 cells excluded terminally differentiated effector memory CD45RA+ cells. The CDR3 is 14 amino acids. V lost 3 bases to trimming and J lost 4 bases, with 9 bases between them. Germline CDR1 MDHEN, CDR2 SYDVKM. Generated by immunoSEQ multiplex PCR, the TCRdb table keeps only in-frame clones and is missing some. The sample consists of about 2 million clones, approximately 95% of them appearing once. The source is a man aged 18 to 29 in good health. The chain couples TRBV28 to TRBJ2-2; possibly TRBD1 for D (5 bases). Sequenced sample: naive CD8+ T cells sorted from blood. The CDR3 reads CASSFRAATGELFF. In DNA, the CDR3 is TGTGCCAGCAGTTTCAGGGCGGCCACCGGGGAGCTGTTTTTT.